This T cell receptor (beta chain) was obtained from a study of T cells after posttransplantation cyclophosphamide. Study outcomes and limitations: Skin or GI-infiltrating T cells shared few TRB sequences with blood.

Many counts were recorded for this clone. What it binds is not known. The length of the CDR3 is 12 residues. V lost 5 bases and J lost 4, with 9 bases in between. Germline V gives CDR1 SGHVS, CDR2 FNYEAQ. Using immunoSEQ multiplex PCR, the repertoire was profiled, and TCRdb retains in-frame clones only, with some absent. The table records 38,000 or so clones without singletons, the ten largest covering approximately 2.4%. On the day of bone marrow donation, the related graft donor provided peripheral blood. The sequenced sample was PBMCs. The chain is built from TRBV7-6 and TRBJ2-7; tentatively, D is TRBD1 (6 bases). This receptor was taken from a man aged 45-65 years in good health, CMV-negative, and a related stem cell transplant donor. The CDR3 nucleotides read TGTGCCAGCAGCACACAGGGATACGAGCAGTACTTC. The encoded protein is CASSTQGYEQYF.